What follows describes a single T cell receptor beta chain. The antigen is unknown. The data are from a study of shared clonotypes between healthy human individuals. This CDR3 spans 12 amino acids. The germline gives CDR1 PRHDT, CDR2 FYEKMQ (reference sequence). Trimming pared 5 bases from V and 7 bases from J, leaving 12 bases between. TCRdb's table, derived via immunoSEQ multiplex PCR, lists solely in-frame clones and lacks some. Of around 2,000,000 clones in the sample, 85% to 95% were seen once. Study-wide findings and caveats: Non-shared clonotypes displayed generation probabilities falling below those of clonotypes present in all four donors.

This receptor was taken from a man between 18 and 29 years old in good health. The J gene is TRBJ2-7, the V gene TRBV13; no definite D call. Sequenced: naive CD4+ T cells sorted from blood. As for subset: CD45RA+ positively selected. The CDR3 sequence is CASSIHRGEQYF. Written as DNA, the CDR3 is TGTGCCAGCAGCATCCATCGTGGGGAGCAGTACTTC.